Each of the 5 T cell receptor beta chains below was sequenced from the same sample in a study of regulatory T cells in long-lasting Graves disease. According to the study, TCR beta libraries were built with iRepertoire HTBI primers and CDR3-region Arm-PCR. Via MiXCR, TCRdb re-called the multiplex PCR reads, giving one row per CDR3 protein. This repertoire shows a few hundred thousand distinct CDR3 sequences, 12% found once; its top ten account for over 15%. Time point specified: newly diagnosed GD, antithyroid drugs for less than 3 months. Extracted RNA from PBMCs served as the source of the TCR library. These data also formed part of another study, on T cells in Graves' hyperthyroidism and ophthalmopathy.

The sample consisted of peripheral blood mononuclear cells (PBMCs), taken at new diagnosis, from a patient treated with antithyroid drugs. These receptors originate from a woman younger than 35 with Graves disease.

This clonotype was counted many times. V gene TRBV19 combines with J gene TRBJ2-7; TRBD1 agrees at 7 bases. The CDR3 covers 17 residues. Unmatched junction bases numbered 26, after V lost 9 bases and J lost 9 bases. Germline CDR1 reads LNHDA; CDR2 reads SQIVND (reference sequence). CDR3 residues: CARRTEPGTADTTRQYV. CDR3 DNA: TGTGCCAGAAGAACTGAACCCGGGACAGCAGACACTACGAGGCAGTACGTC.

This clonotype was seen repeatedly, ten times or more. This chain connects TRBV6-5 to TRBJ2-3; 7 nucleotides agree with TRBD1. The germline V gene has CDR1 MNHEY and CDR2 SVGAGI. Trimming removed 0 bases from V and 0 bases from J; junction bases left unmatched: 6. This CDR3 spans 17 amino acids. The CDR3 DNA follows: TGTGCCAGCAGTTACTCCCCCGGGACAGCTAGCACAGATACGCAGTATTTT. The encoded protein is CASSYSPGTASTDTQYF.

This clonotype was picked up many times. This chain links TRBV11-2 with TRBJ2-3; 9 nucleotides agree with TRBD1. Trimming took 5 bases from V and 3 from J; bases not matched to a gene: 6. The CDR3 is 15 residues long. The V gene's germline CDR1 is SGHAT and CDR2 FQNNGV. In DNA form, the CDR3 reads TGTGCCAGCAGCCTCTACAGGGGGCCAACAGATACGCAGTATTTT. Translation: CASSLYRGPTDTQYF.

This clonotype was recorded at least ten times. In DNA, the CDR3 is TGTGCCAGCTTCTCGAATAGCGGGAAAGTCTACGAGCAGTACGTC. Amino acids: CASFSNSGKVYEQYV. The rearrangement uses TRBV6-1 and TRBJ2-7; 8 nucleotides line up with TRBD2. Germline V lookup: CDR1 MNHNS, CDR2 SASEGT. V lost 8 bases, J lost 3 bases, and 12 bases stayed unmatched. The CDR3 contains 15 residues.

The chain recombines TRBV29-1 with TRBJ1-2, with D tentatively TRBD1 (5 bases). CDR3 size: 15 residues. Germline CDR1 SQVTM, CDR2 ANQGSEA. Trimming left V 2 bases short and J 5 bases short, with 18 bases between. CDR3 bases: TGCAGCGTTGAAATAGGGGCCGGCGGGAGTTATGGCTACACCTTC. Its translation is CSVEIGAGGSYGYTF.